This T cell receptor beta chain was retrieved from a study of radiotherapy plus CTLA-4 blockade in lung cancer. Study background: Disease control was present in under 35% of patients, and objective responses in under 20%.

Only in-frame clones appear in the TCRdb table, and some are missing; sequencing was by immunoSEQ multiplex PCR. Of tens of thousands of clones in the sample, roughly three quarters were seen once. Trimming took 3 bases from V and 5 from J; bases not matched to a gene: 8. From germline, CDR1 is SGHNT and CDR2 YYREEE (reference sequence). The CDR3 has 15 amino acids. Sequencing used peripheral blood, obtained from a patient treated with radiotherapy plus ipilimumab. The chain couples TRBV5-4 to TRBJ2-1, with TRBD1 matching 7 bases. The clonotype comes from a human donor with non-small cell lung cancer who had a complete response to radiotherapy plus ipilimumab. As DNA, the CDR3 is TGTGCCAGCAGCTCGACAGGGTCATTCCACAATGAGCAGTTCTTC. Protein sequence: CASSSTGSFHNEQFF.